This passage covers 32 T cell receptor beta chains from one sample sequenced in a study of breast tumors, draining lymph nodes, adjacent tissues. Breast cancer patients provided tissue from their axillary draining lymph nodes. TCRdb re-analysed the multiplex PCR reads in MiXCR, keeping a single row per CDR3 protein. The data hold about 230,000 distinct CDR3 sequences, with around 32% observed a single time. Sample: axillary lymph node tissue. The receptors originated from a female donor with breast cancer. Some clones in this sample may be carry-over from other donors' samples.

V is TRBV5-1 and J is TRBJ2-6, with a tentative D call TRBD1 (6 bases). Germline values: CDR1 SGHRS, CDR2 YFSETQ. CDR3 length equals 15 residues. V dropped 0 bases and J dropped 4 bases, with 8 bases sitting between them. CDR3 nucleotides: TGCGCCAGCAGCTTGGCCGGGACAGGGGCCAACGTCCTGACTTTC. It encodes CASSLAGTGANVLTF.

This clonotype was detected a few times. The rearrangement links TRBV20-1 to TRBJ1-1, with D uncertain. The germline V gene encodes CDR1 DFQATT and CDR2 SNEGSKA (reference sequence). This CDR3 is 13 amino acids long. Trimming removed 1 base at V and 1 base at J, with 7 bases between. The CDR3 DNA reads TGCAGTGCTAGAGGGGCGGGGAACACTGAAGCTTTCTTT. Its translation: CSARGAGNTEAFF.

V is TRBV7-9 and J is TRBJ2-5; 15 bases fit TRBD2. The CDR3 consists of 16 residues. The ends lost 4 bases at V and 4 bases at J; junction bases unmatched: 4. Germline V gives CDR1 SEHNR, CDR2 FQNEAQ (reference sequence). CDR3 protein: CASSSGLAGGSETQYF. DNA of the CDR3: TGTGCCAGCAGCTCCGGACTAGCGGGAGGGTCAGAGACCCAGTACTTC.

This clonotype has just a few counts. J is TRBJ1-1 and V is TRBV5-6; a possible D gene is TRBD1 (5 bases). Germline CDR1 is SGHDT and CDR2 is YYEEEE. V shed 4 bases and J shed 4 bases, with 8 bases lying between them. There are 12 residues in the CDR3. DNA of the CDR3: TGTGCCAGCAGCCATCAGGGCACTGAAGCTTTCTTT. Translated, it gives CASSHQGTEAFF.

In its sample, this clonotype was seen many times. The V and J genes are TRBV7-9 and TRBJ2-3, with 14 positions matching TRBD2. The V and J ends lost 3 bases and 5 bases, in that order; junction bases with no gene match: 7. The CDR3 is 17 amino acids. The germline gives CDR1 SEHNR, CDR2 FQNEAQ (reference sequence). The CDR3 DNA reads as TGTGCCAGCAGCTTGGGGGGACTAGCGGGAGTGGTAGATACGCAGTATTTT. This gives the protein CASSLGGLAGVVDTQYF.

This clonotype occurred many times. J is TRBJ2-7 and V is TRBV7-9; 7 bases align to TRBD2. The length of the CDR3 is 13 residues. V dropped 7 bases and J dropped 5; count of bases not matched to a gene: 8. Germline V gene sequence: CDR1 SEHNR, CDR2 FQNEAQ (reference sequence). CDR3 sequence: CASNLRESHEQYF. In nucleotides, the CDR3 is TGTGCCAGCAACCTGCGGGAGAGCCACGAGCAGTACTTC.

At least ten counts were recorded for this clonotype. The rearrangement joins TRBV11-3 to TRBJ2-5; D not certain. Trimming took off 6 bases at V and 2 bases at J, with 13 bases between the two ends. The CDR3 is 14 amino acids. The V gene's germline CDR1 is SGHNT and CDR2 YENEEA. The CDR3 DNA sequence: TGTGCCAGCAGATCCAGACTGTATCAAGAGACCCAGTACTTC. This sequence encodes CASRSRLYQETQYF.

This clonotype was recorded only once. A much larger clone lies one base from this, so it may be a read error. For the CDR3, the DNA is TGTGCCAGCAGGTTCGCAAGCAATCAGCCCCGGCATTTT. Protein sequence: CASRFASNQPRHF. The V gene is TRBV28, the J gene TRBJ1-5; D is unclear. This CDR3 is built from 13 residues. Germline V CDR1 and CDR2: MDHEN, SYDVKM.

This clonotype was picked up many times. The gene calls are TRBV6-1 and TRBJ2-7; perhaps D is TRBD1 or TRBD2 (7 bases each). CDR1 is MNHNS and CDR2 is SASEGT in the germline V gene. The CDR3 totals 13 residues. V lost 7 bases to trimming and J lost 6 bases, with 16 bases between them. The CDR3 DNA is TGTGCCAGCAAGCAGGGGAGGGGGCTCGAGCAGTACTTC. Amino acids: CASKQGRGLEQYF.

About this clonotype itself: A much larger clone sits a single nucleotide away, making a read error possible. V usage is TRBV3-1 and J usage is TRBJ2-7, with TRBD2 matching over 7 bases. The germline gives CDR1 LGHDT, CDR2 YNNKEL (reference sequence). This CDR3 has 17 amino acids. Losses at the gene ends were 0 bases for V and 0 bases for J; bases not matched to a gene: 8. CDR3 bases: TGTGCCAGCAGCCAAGAACTAGCGAGACCCAGCTCCTACGAGCAGTACTTC. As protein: CASSQELARPSSYEQYF.

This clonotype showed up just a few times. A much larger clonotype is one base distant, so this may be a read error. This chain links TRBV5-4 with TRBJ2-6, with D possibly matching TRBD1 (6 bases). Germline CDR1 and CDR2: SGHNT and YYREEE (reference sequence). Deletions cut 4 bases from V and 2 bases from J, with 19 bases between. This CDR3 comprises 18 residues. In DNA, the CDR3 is TGTGCCAGCAGCGCCGGACAGACCGGGGCTACTGGGGCCAACGTCCTGACTTTC. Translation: CASSAGQTGATGANVLTF.

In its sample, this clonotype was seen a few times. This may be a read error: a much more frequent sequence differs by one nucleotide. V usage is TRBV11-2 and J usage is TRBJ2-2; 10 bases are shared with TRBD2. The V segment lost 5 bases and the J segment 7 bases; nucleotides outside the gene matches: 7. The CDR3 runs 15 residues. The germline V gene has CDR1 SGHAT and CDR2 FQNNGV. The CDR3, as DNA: TGTGCCAGCAGCCAACTAGCGGGAACCGGCGGGGAGCTGTTTTTT. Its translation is CASSQLAGTGGELFF.

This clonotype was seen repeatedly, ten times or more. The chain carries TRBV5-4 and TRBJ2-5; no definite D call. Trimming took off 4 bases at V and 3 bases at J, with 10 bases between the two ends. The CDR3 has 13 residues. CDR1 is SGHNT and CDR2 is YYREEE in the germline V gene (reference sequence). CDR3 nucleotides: TGTGCCAGCAGCAGCCGCCTAGAAGAGACCCAGTACTTC. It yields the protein CASSSRLEETQYF.

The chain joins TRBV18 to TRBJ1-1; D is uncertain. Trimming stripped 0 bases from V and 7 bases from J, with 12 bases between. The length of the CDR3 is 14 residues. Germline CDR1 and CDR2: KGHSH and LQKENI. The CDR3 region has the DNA TGTGCCAGCTCACCACCTACGGTTCCCCGTGAAGCTTTCTTT. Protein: CASSPPTVPREAFF.

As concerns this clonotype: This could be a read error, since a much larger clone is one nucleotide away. CDR3 region: CASSAPGIAKNIQHF. The CDR3 DNA reads as TGTGCCAGCAGTGCTCCAGGAATAGCCAAAAACATTCAGCACTTC. V gene TRBV7-7 combines with J gene TRBJ2-4; D unclear. The CDR3 runs 15 residues. The germline gives CDR1 SSHAT, CDR2 FNYEAQ (reference sequence).

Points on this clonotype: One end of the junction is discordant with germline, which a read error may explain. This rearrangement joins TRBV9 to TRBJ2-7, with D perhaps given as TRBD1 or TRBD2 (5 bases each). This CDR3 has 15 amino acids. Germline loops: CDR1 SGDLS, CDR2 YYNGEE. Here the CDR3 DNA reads TGTGTCAGCAGCGTAGGCCCTGAGGGGTCCTACGAGCAGTACTTC. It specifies CVSSVGPEGSYEQYF.

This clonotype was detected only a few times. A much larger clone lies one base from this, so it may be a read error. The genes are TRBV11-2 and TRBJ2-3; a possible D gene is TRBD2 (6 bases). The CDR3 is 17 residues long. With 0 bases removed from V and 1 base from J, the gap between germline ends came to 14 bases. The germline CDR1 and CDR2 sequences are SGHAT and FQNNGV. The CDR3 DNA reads TGTGCCAGCAGCTTAGATACCGGCGCTAGCGGCACAGATACGCAGTATTTT. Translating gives CASSLDTGASGTDTQYF.

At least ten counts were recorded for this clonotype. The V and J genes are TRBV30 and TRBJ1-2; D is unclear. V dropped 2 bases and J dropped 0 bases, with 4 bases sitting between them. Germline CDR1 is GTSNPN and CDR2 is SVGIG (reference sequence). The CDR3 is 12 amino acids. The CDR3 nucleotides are TGTGCCTGGAGTAACACTAACTATGGCTACACCTTC. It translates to CAWSNTNYGYTF.

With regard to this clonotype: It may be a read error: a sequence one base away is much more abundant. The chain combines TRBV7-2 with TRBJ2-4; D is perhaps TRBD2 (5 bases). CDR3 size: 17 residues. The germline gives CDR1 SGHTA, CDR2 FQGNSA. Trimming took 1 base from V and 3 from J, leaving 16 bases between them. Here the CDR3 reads CASSLGAVGLDKNIQYF. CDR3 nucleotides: TGTGCCAGCAGCTTAGGAGCGGTAGGTCTCGACAAAAACATTCAGTACTTC. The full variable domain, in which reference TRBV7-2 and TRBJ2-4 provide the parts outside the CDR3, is GAGVSQSPSNKVTEKGKDVELRCDPISGHTALYWYRQSLGQGLEFLIYFQGNSAPDKSGLPSDRFSAERTGGSVSTLTIQRTQQEDSAVYLCASSLGAVGLDKNIQYFGAGTRLSVL.

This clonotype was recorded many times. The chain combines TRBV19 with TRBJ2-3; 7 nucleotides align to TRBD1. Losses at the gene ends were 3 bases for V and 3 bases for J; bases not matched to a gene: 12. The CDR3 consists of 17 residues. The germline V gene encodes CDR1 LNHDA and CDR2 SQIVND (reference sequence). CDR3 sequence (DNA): TGTGCCAGTAGTATTCTTCAGGCAGGGGGAAAGACAGATACGCAGTATTTT. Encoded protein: CASSILQAGGKTDTQYF.

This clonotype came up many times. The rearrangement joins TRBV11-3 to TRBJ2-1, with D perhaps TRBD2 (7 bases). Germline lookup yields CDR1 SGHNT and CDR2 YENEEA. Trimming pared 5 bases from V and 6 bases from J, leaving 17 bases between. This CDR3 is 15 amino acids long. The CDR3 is CASSHSARGGNEQFF. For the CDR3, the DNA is TGTGCCAGCAGCCATTCAGCAAGGGGGGGCAATGAGCAGTTCTTC.

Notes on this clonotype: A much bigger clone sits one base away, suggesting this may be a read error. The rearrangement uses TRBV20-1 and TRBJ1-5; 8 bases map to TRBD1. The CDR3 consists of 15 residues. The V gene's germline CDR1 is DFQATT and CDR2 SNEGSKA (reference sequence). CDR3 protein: CSATTGGESTQPQHF. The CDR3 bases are TGCAGTGCCACAACAGGGGGTGAAAGCACTCAGCCCCAGCATTTT.

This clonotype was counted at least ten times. This chain's CDR3 is CSARDSRRRLETQYF. The CDR3 DNA sequence: TGCAGTGCTCGGGACAGCCGGCGGCGATTAGAGACCCAGTACTTC. The J gene is TRBJ2-5, the V gene TRBV20-1; 7 positions agree with TRBD1. This CDR3 comprises 15 residues. Germline V gene data show CDR1 as DFQATT and CDR2 as SNEGSKA (reference sequence). V lost 5 bases, J lost 4 bases, and 13 bases stayed unmatched.

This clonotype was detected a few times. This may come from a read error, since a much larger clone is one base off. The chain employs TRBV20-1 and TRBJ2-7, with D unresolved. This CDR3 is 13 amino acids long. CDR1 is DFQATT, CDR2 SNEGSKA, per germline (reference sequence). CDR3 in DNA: TGCAGTGCTAGAAGAGAATCGTCCTACGCGCAGTACTTC. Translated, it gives CSARRESSYAQYF.

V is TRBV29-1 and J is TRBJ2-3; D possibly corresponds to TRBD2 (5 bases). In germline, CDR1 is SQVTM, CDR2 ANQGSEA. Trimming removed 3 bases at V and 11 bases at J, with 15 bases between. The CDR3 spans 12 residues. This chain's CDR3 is CSVDGVYNEQYF. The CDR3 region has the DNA TGCAGCGTTGACGGGGTCTACAATGAGCAGTATTTT.

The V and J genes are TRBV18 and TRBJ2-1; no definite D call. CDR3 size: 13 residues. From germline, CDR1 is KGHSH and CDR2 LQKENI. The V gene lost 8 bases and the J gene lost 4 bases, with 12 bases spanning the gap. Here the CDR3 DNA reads TGTGCCAGCCACCCCTTAGAGTACAATGAGCAGTTCTTC. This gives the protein CASHPLEYNEQFF.

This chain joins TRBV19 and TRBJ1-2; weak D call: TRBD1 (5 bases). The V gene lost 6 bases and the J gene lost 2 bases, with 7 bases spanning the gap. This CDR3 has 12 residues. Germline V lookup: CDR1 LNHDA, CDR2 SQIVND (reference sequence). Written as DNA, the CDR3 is TGTGCCAGTAGGCGGGGGAACTATGGCTACACCTTC. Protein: CASRRGNYGYTF.

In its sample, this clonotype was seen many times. CDR3 nucleotides: TGTGCCAGCAGCCCCCTCGGAGGGCGCACAGATACGCAGTATTTT. This codes for CASSPLGGRTDTQYF. This chain joins TRBV7-9 and TRBJ2-3, with D tentatively TRBD2 (6 bases). Trimming pared 5 bases from V and 1 base from J, leaving 13 bases between. The germline gives CDR1 SEHNR, CDR2 FQNEAQ (reference sequence). The CDR3 is made up of 15 amino acids.

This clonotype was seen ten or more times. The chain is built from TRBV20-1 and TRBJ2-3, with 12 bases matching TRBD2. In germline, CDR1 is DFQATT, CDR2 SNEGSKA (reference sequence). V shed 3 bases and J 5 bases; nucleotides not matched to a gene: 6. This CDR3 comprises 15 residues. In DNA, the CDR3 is TGCAGTGCTAGTCCCCTAGCGGGAGGGGGAGATACGCAGTATTTT. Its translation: CSASPLAGGGDTQYF.

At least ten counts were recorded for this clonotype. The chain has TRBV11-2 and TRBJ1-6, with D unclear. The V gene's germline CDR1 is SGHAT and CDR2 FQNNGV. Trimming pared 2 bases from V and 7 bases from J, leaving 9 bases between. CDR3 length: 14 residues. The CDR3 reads CASSLRHLNSPLHF. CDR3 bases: TGTGCCAGCAGCTTAAGACACCTAAATTCACCCCTCCACTTT. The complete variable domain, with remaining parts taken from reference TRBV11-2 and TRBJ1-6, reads EAGVAQSPRYKIIEKRQSVAFWCNPISGHATLYWYQQILGQGPKLLIQFQNNGVVDDSQLPKDRFSAERLKGVDSTLKIQPAKLEDSAVYLCASSLRHLNSPLHFGNGTRLTVT.

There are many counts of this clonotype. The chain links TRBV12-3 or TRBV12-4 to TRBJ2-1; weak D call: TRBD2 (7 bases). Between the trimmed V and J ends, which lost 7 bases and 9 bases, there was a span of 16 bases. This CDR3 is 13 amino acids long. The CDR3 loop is CASTDPGGSEQFF. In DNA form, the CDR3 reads TGTGCCAGCACTGACCCGGGGGGCTCTGAGCAGTTCTTC.

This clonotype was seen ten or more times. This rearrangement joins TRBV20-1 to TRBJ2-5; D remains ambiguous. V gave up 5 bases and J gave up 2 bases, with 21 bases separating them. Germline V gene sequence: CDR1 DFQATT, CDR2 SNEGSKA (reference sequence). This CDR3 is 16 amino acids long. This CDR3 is CSAYLAAPKVQETQYF. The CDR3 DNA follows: TGCAGTGCTTACCTCGCAGCTCCGAAAGTACAAGAGACCCAGTACTTC.